This passage covers 17 T cell receptor beta chains from one sample sequenced in a study of OX40 agonist ivuxolimab in advanced cancers. This table comes from immunoSEQ multiplex PCR, and its TCRdb copy is limited to in-frame clones, with some not included. The profile covers under 40,000 clones, with around four fifths appearing a single time and over 10% taken by the ten largest. The input for sequencing was CD4+ or CD8+ T cells sorted from blood, taken in a trial of the OX40 agonist ivuxolimab. Receptors originate from an adult with an advanced solid tumor such as melanoma, head and neck, liver or kidney cancer.

V gene TRBV18 combines with J gene TRBJ1-1; D is uncertain. With 0 bases removed from V and 1 base from J, the gap between germline ends came to 12 bases. The CDR3 has 16 residues. CDR1 KGHSH and CDR2 LQKENI come from the germline V gene. CDR3 bases: TGTGCCAGCTCACCACCTTCCAGGCCGGCGAACACTGAAGCTTTCTTT. Its protein product is CASSPPSRPANTEAFF.

This clone has a handful of counts. The chain carries TRBV11-2 and TRBJ1-2; TRBD1 agrees at 7 bases. Germline V gives CDR1 SGHAT, CDR2 FQNNGV. With V trimmed by 6 bases and J by 2 bases, 9 bases remained unmatched. The CDR3 contains 15 residues. The CDR3 region has the DNA TGTGCCAGCAGACATCTCAGGGGGAAGAACTATGGCTACACCTTC. It is translated as CASRHLRGKNYGYTF. Filled out from reference TRBV11-2 and TRBJ1-2, the complete variable domain reads EAGVAQSPRYKIIEKRQSVAFWCNPISGHATLYWYQQILGQGPKLLIQFQNNGVVDDSQLPKDRFSAERLKGVDSTLKIQPAKLEDSAVYLCASRHLRGKNYGYTFGSGTRLTVV.

This clone showed up just a few times. This chain links TRBV6-5 with TRBJ1-5; a weak D match, TRBD1 (6 bases). Deletions cut 6 bases from V and 3 bases from J, with 12 bases between. From germline, CDR1 is MNHEY and CDR2 SVGAGI. The CDR3 spans 14 residues. The CDR3 DNA follows: TGTGCCAGCAGCCACGAGGGGGTCAATCAGCCCCAGCATTTT. Protein: CASSHEGVNQPQHF.

This chain connects TRBV28 to TRBJ2-7; 8 positions agree with TRBD1. The CDR3 is 13 residues long. The V gene end was trimmed by 6 bases and the J gene end by 6 bases; junction bases not matched to a gene: 7. From germline, CDR1 is MDHEN and CDR2 SYDVKM. CDR3 residues: CASSSGGSGEQYF. CDR3 bases: TGTGCCAGCAGCTCAGGGGGCTCTGGCGAGCAGTACTTC.

By its share, this clone is medium-sized (0.01 to 0.1%). The same CDR3 arises from other DNA sequences in this sample as well. The J gene is TRBJ2-7, the V gene TRBV9, with TRBD2 matching 7 bases. The V gene's germline CDR1 is SGDLS and CDR2 YYNGEE. J was trimmed by 1 base and V by 3 bases; bases with no gene match: 1. The CDR3 spans 13 residues. The CDR3 bases are TGTGCCAGCAGCGGGACTAGTTCCTACGAGCAGTACTTC. Its translation is CASSGTSSYEQYF. The full variable domain, with the rest looked up from reference TRBV9 and TRBJ2-7, is DSGVTQTPKHLITATGQRVTLRCSPRSGDLSVYWYQQSLDQGLQFLIQYYNGEERAKGNILERFSAQQFPDLHSELNLSSLELGDSALYFCASSGTSSYEQYFGPGTRLTVT.

The chain is built from TRBV10-3 and TRBJ1-1; TRBD1 might be the D (5 bases). The length of the CDR3 is 14 residues. In germline, CDR1 is ENHRY, CDR2 SYGVKD. Deletions cut 3 bases from V and 4 bases from J, with 12 bases between. The CDR3 DNA reads as TGTGCCATCAGTGACGAGGGGCGGGGCACTGAAGCTTTCTTT. Its protein product is CAISDEGRGTEAFF.

The chain uses TRBV18 and TRBJ1-5, with TRBD1 matching 9 bases. This CDR3 contains 16 residues. Germline V gives CDR1 KGHSH, CDR2 LQKENI. Losses at the gene ends were 4 bases for V and 2 bases for J; bases not matched to a gene: 6. The CDR3 region is CASSQEQGARNQPQHF. For the CDR3, the DNA is TGTGCCAGCTCACAGGAACAGGGGGCCCGCAATCAGCCCCAGCATTTT.

The rearrangement links TRBV7-2 to TRBJ1-4; D is possibly TRBD1 (5 bases). Germline V lookup: CDR1 SGHTA, CDR2 FQGNSA. V was cut by 2 bases and J by 3 bases, with 13 bases left in between. The CDR3 has 16 amino acids. In nucleotides, the CDR3 is TGTGCCAGCAGCTTAAAGTCGACAGCCGCTAATGAAAAACTGTTTTTT. Its translation: CASSLKSTAANEKLFF.

This chain joins TRBV10-2 and TRBJ2-3, with 10 bases that match TRBD2. The CDR3 runs to 17 residues. Germline-derived CDR1 and CDR2 are WSHSY and SAAADI. With V trimmed by 3 bases and J by 11 bases, 17 bases remained unmatched. CDR3 loop: CASSDLPGLASNRKQYF. The CDR3 coding sequence is TGCGCCAGCAGTGACCTTCCGGGACTAGCGAGTAATAGGAAGCAGTATTTT.

The chain joins TRBV4-2 to TRBJ2-3, with D uncertain. CDR1 LGHNA and CDR2 YNFKEQ come from the germline V gene. This CDR3 has 15 residues. V was cut by 5 bases and J by 1 base, with 13 bases left in between. CDR3: CASSLNPAGTDTQYF. As DNA, the CDR3 is TGTGCCAGCAGCTTGAATCCAGCTGGCACAGATACGCAGTATTTT.

The genes are TRBV5-1 and TRBJ2-2, with D perhaps matching TRBD1 (5 bases). Trimming left V 5 bases short and J 3 bases short, with 8 bases between. Germline V CDR1 and CDR2: SGHRS, YFSETQ. CDR3 length equals 13 residues. The chain's CDR3 is CASSPRDTGELFF. CDR3 DNA: TGCGCCAGCAGTCCCAGGGACACCGGGGAGCTGTTTTTT. Supplemented by reference TRBV5-1 and TRBJ2-2, the full variable domain reads KAGVTQTPRYLIKTRGQQVTLSCSPISGHRSVSWYQQTPGQGLQFLFEYFSETQRNKGNFPGRFSGRQFSNSRSEMNVSTLELGDSALYLCASSPRDTGELFFGEGSRLTVL.

This chain uses TRBV11-2 with TRBJ1-2; no clear D gene. Germline V lookup: CDR1 SGHAT, CDR2 FQNNGV. The germline V and J ends were trimmed by 1 base and 2 bases, with 5 bases remaining between them. The CDR3 is 13 residues long. DNA for the CDR3: TGTGCCAGCAGCTTAGGGGGAAACTATGGCTACACCTTC. It is translated as CASSLGGNYGYTF.

On this clone: This specimen includes other DNA sequences encoding the same CDR3. CDR3 bases: TGTGCCAGCAGTGCCTTCGGGGGAGGGATATACGAGCAGTACTTC. Translating it yields CASSAFGGGIYEQYF. The chain has TRBV6-1 and TRBJ2-7, with 7 bases fitting TRBD2. V was clipped by 4 bases and J by 4 bases; unmatched bases: 10. This CDR3 contains 15 residues. CDR1 and CDR2 from the germline V gene are MNHNS and SASEGT.

V is TRBV7-9 and J is TRBJ1-5; D call uncertain. CDR3 length: 14 amino acids. The V end was cut by 2 bases, the J end by 0 bases, with 5 bases between. Germline CDR1 and CDR2: SEHNR and FQNEAQ (reference sequence). The CDR3 DNA follows: TGTGCCAGCAGCTTAACAGATAGCAATCAGCCCCAGCATTTT. Translating gives CASSLTDSNQPQHF.

The chain employs TRBV4-1 and TRBJ2-2; TRBD1 matches 7 bases. Looked up from germline, CDR1 is MGHRA and CDR2 is YSYEKL. This CDR3 comprises 17 residues. The junction had 11 bases not matched to a gene; V was cut back by 5 bases and J by 2 bases. The CDR3 sequence: CASSVSWDSANTGELFF. CDR3 bases: TGCGCCAGCAGCGTAAGCTGGGACAGCGCAAACACCGGGGAGCTGTTTTTT.

This clone was recorded only once. This chain links TRBV9 with TRBJ1-4, with unresolved D. The germline V gene has CDR1 SGDLS and CDR2 YYNGEE. V lost 2 bases to trimming and J lost 4 bases, with 9 bases between them. This CDR3 spans 14 amino acids. In DNA, the CDR3 is TGTGCCAGCAGCGTGGACGGCGATAATGAAAAACTGTTTTTT. As protein: CASSVDGDNEKLFF.

The chain carries TRBV18 and TRBJ1-1; 8 bases agree with TRBD1. Germline V lookup: CDR1 KGHSH, CDR2 LQKENI. CDR3 length: 15 residues. V lost 6 bases and J lost 4; bases outside the gene matches: 10. The CDR3 nucleotides read TGTGCCAGCTCTCAGGACAGGGACCTAATCACTGAAGCTTTCTTT. Protein: CASSQDRDLITEAFF.